The 15 T cell receptor beta chains given below trace back to one sample, sequenced in a study of identifying expanded T cells in peripheral blood. This table comes from immunoSEQ multiplex PCR, and its TCRdb copy is limited to in-frame clones, with some not included. Here the sample spans about 100,000 clones, around nine tenths being singletons. Specimen: blood. The receptors stem from a person aged 18-70 years in good health.

J is TRBJ2-6 and V is TRBV28; D not certain. Per germline, CDR1 MDHEN and CDR2 SYDVKM. V lost 6 bases to trimming and J lost 2 bases, with 14 bases between them. The CDR3 has 16 amino acids. The CDR3 nucleotides read TGTGCCAGCAGACCTGGGCCTGCTACTGGGGCCAACGTCCTGACTTTC. Amino acid sequence: CASRPGPATGANVLTF.

The chain has TRBV7-2 and TRBJ1-2, with TRBD1 matching 7 bases. Trimming took 5 bases from V and 5 from J; bases not matched to a gene: 14. The CDR3 covers 16 residues. CDR1 and CDR2 (germline): SGHTA, FQGNSA. The CDR3 nucleotides are TGTGCCAGCAGCCACGGGACAGTACTATTTCCTTATGGCTACACCTTC. Translated, it gives CASSHGTVLFPYGYTF.

This sequence joins TRBV5-6 and TRBJ2-7, with D possibly matching TRBD2 (7 bases). Germline lookup yields CDR1 SGHDT and CDR2 YYEEEE. The V and J ends lost 4 bases and 4 bases respectively, with 21 bases between them. The CDR3 runs to 16 residues. CDR3 coding DNA: TGTGCCAGCAGCCGAGGCGCGGGGGCGGGTAGATACGAGCAGTACTTC. This gives the protein CASSRGAGAGRYEQYF. Full variable domain (missing parts from reference TRBV5-6 and TRBJ2-7): DAGVTQSPTHLIKTRGQQVTLRCSPKSGHDTVSWYQQALGQGPQFIFQYYEEEERQRGNFPDRFSGHQFPNYSSELNVNALLLGDSALYLCASSRGAGAGRYEQYFGPGTRLTVT.

The CDR3 region is CSVSPPHRQETQYF. CDR3 DNA: TGCAGCGTTTCCCCCCCCCACAGGCAAGAGACCCAGTACTTC. This chain connects TRBV29-1 to TRBJ2-5; D possibly corresponds to TRBD1 (5 bases). With 5 bases removed from V and 2 bases from J, the gap between germline ends came to 15 bases. CDR1 and CDR2 (germline): SQVTM, ANQGSEA. This CDR3 is 14 amino acids long.

This clone was observed a few times. This rearrangement joins TRBV7-8 to TRBJ2-7; perhaps TRBD2 as D (5 bases). The CDR3 spans 14 residues. V shed 3 bases and J shed 2 bases, with 11 bases lying between them. Per germline, CDR1 SGHVS and CDR2 FQNEAQ. The CDR3 bases are TGTGCCAGCAGCTTCGTTCCCGGGACCTACGAGCAGTACTTC. This sequence encodes CASSFVPGTYEQYF.

The rearrangement links TRBV7-6 to TRBJ2-3, with a weak D call TRBD1 (5 bases). Per germline, CDR1 SGHVS and CDR2 FNYEAQ. V lost 5 bases to trimming and J lost 4 bases, with 19 bases between them. The CDR3 extends over 16 amino acids. The CDR3 is CASSRRMAQQADTQYF. The CDR3 DNA is TGTGCCAGCAGCCGCCGGATGGCCCAACAGGCAGATACGCAGTATTTT.

The chain employs TRBV4-3 and TRBJ2-1; 11 bases agree with TRBD1. This CDR3 has 16 amino acids. The germline gives CDR1 LGHNA, CDR2 YSLEER. Trimming took 0 bases from V and 9 from J; bases not matched to a gene: 7. The CDR3 nucleotides are TGCGCCAGCAGCCAAGAGGGGACAGGGGGAGGTATTGAGCAGTTCTTC. Amino acids: CASSQEGTGGGIEQFF.

The rearrangement links TRBV19 to TRBJ2-2; a possible D gene is TRBD2 (6 bases). Germline CDR1 is LNHDA and CDR2 is SQIVND (reference sequence). This CDR3 region has 13 residues. CDR3 in amino acids: CATRAGYPGELFF. DNA of the CDR3: TGTGCTACTAGGGCGGGGTACCCCGGGGAGCTGTTTTTT. Complete variable domain (other parts from reference TRBV19 and TRBJ2-2): DGGITQSPKYLFRKEGQNVTLSCEQNLNHDAMYWYRQDPGQGLRLIYYSQIVNDFQKGDIAEGYSVSREKKESFPLTVTSAQKNPTAFYLCATRAGYPGELFFGEGSRLTVL.

The V gene is TRBV28, the J gene TRBJ2-7; possible D gene TRBD1, 6 bases. There are 12 residues in the CDR3. V dropped 5 bases and J dropped 4 bases, with 9 bases sitting between them. The germline gives CDR1 MDHEN, CDR2 SYDVKM. CDR3 protein: CASSPDSYEQYF. The DNA of the CDR3 is TGTGCCAGCAGTCCGGACAGTTACGAGCAGTACTTC.

The chain combines TRBV18 with TRBJ2-7; tentative D call: TRBD1 (5 bases). The CDR3 covers 15 residues. The V end lost 5 bases, the J end lost 7 bases, and 21 bases lay between the germline ends. Germline CDR1 and CDR2: KGHSH and LQKENI. As DNA, the CDR3 is TGTGCCAGCTCATTTACCCAGGGATCTCTGGGTGAGCAGTACTTC. Protein: CASSFTQGSLGEQYF.

The genes are TRBV7-8 and TRBJ2-2; 9 bases align to TRBD2. V was pared by 4 bases and J by 8 bases, with 11 bases of the junction left unmatched. The CDR3 sequence is 16 residues long. Germline CDR1 is SGHVS and CDR2 is FQNEAQ. CDR3 loop: CASSSQGGGASGELFF. The DNA of the CDR3 is TGTGCCAGCAGCTCCCAAGGCGGGGGGGCCTCAGGGGAGCTGTTTTTT.

The rearrangement uses TRBV5-4 and TRBJ1-2; unclear D gene. The CDR3 runs to 16 residues. The germline V gene has CDR1 SGHNT and CDR2 YYREEE (reference sequence). Trimming removed 6 bases at V and 5 bases at J, with 23 bases between. The CDR3 region has the DNA TGTGCCAGCACCTTAAGCCGCCCCATCCGCCATTATGGCTACACCTTC. It yields the protein CASTLSRPIRHYGYTF.

The rearrangement links TRBV15 to TRBJ1-4; D is perhaps TRBD1 (5 bases). With 8 bases removed from V and 0 bases from J, the gap between germline ends came to 16 bases. Per germline, CDR1 LNHNV and CDR2 YYDKDF (reference sequence). The CDR3 spans 16 residues. The CDR3 coding sequence is TGTGCCACCGCTCCTACCAGGGTGGCAACTAATGAAAAACTGTTTTTT. Its translation: CATAPTRVATNEKLFF.

The chain's CDR3 is CASSIETVVGTEAFF. CDR3 nucleotide sequence: TGTGCCAGTAGTATAGAGACAGTCGTAGGCACTGAAGCTTTCTTT. The chain joins TRBV19 to TRBJ1-1; D might be TRBD1 (5 bases). The germline V gene has CDR1 LNHDA and CDR2 SQIVND (reference sequence). Deletions cut 0 bases from V and 4 bases from J, with 12 bases between. This CDR3 has 15 residues. Full variable domain (rest looked up from reference TRBV19 and TRBJ1-1): DGGITQSPKYLFRKEGQNVTLSCEQNLNHDAMYWYRQDPGQGLRLIYYSQIVNDFQKGDIAEGYSVSREKKESFPLTVTSAQKNPTAFYLCASSIETVVGTEAFFGQGTRLTVV.

This clone was counted between two and nine times. This sequence joins TRBV5-1 and TRBJ1-1; D call uncertain. Germline-derived CDR1 and CDR2 are SGHRS and YFSETQ. The CDR3 loop spans 14 amino acids. V lost 2 bases and J lost 0, with 8 bases in between. CDR3 sequence reads: CASSLGGMNTEAFF. The CDR3 nucleotides are TGCGCCAGCAGCTTAGGAGGGATGAACACTGAAGCTTTCTTT.